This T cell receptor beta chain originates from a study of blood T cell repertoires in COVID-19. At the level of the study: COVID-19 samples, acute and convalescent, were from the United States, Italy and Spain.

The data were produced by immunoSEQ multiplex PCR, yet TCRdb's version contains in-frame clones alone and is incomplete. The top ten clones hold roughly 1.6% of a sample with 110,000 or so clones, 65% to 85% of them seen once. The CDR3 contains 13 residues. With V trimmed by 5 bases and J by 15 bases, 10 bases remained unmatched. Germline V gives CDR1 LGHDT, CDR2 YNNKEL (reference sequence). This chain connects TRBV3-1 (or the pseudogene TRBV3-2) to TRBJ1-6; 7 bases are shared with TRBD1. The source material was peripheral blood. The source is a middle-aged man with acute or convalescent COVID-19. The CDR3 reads CASSYTRGLDLHF. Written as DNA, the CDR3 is TGTGCCAGCAGCTACACGAGGGGGCTTGACCTCCACTTT.